This T cell receptor (beta chain) is from a study of T-cell memory formation after mild COVID-19. Study-level findings and limits: Day 15 to 85 contracting clones showed balanced CD4/CD8; later expanders leaned CD4+. Some SARS-CoV-2-responding clones were already detected in memory before infection. Chiefly within CM and EM were the contracting CD4+ clones; CD8+ ones were within EMRA.

Germline CDR1 reads MRHNA; CDR2 reads SNTAGT. The CDR3 covers 15 residues. The V end was cut by 0 bases, the J end by 0 bases, with 6 bases between. One entry per CDR3 protein results from TCRdb running MiXCR on the 5' RACE reads. In the table there are some 270,000 distinct CDR3 sequences, just over 15% of which are singletons. Turning to this clonotype: Antigen unknown.

What was sequenced was PBMCs or a T cell subset sorted from them (not recorded which). The source is an adult woman who had mild COVID-19 (a few samples of this study predate the infection). Cell type and time point are not known. This sequence joins TRBV6-4 and TRBJ2-1; either TRBD1 or TRBD2 may fit D (5 bases each). This chain's CDR3 is CASSDSRGSYNEQFF. In nucleotides, the CDR3 is TGTGCCAGCAGTGACTCGAGGGGCTCCTACAATGAGCAGTTCTTC.